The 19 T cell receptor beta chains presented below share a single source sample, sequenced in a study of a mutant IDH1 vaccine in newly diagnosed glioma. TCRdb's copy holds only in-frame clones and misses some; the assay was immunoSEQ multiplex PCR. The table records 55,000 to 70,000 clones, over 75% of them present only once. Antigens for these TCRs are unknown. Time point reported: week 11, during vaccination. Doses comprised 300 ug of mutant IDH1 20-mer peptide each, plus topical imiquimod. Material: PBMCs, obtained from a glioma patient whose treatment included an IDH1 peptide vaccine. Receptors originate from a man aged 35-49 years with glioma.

This CDR3 reads CASSPKGTAGGSYNSPLHF. CDR3 in DNA: TGTGCCAGCAGCCCCAAGGGTACAGCCGGCGGCTCCTATAATTCACCCCTCCACTTT. The gene calls are TRBV7-8 and TRBJ1-6; D unclear. CDR3 length equals 19 residues. CDR1 and CDR2 from the germline V gene are SGHVS and FQNEAQ. The V end lost 5 bases, the J end lost 0 bases, and 20 bases lay between the germline ends.

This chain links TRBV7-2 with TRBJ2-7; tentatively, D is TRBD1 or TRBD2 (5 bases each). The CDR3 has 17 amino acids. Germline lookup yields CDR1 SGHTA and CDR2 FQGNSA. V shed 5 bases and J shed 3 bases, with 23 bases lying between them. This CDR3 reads CASSRAFMGRGDYEQYF. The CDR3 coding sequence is TGTGCCAGCAGCCGCGCATTCATGGGGCGAGGGGACTACGAGCAGTACTTC.

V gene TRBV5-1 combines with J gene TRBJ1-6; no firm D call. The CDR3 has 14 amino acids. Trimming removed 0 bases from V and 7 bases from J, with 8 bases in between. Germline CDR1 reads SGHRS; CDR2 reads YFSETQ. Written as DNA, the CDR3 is TGCGCCAGCAGCTTGGTGTCCGAGAATTCACCCCTCCACTTT. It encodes CASSLVSENSPLHF.

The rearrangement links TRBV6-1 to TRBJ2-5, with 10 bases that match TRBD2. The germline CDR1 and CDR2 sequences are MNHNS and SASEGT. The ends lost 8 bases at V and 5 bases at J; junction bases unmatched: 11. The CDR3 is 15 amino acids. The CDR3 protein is CASLQPGLAVETQYF. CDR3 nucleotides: TGTGCCAGCCTACAACCCGGACTAGCGGTTGAGACCCAGTACTTC.

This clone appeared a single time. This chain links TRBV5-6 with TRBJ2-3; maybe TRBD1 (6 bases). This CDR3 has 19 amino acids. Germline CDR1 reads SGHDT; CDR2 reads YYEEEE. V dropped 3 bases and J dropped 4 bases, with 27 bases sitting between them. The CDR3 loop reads CASSSPPDSSHLGSDTQYF. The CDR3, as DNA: TGTGCCAGCAGCTCGCCGCCGGACAGCTCCCACCTCGGGTCAGATACGCAGTATTTT. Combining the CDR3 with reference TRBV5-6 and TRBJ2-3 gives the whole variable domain DAGVTQSPTHLIKTRGQQVTLRCSPKSGHDTVSWYQQALGQGPQFIFQYYEEEERQRGNFPDRFSGHQFPNYSSELNVNALLLGDSALYLCASSSPPDSSHLGSDTQYFGPGTRLTVL.

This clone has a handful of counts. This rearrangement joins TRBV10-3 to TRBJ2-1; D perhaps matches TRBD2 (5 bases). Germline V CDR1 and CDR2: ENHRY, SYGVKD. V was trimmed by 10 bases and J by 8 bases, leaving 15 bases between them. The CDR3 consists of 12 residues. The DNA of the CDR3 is TGTGCCACCAGCGGAACGGACCATGAGCAGTTCTTC. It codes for CATSGTDHEQFF.

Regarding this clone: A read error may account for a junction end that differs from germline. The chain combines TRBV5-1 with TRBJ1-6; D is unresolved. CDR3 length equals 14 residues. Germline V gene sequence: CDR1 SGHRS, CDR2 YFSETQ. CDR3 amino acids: CAGSLVGNGSPLHF. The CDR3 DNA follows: TGCGCCGGCAGCTTGGTTGGGAATGGATCACCCCTCCACTTT.

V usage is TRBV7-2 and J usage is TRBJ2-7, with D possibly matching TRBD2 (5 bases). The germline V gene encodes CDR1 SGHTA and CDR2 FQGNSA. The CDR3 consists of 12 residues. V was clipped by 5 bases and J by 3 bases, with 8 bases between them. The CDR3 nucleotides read TGTGCCAGCAGCGCAAGCGGCTACGAGCAGTACTTC. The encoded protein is CASSASGYEQYF.

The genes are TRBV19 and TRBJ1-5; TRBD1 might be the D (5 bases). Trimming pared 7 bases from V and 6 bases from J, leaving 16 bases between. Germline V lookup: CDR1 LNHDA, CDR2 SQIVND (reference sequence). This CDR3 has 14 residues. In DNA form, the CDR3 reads TGTGCCAGTATGGGAGCAGGGAATGGTCAGCCCCAGCATTTT. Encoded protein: CASMGAGNGQPQHF.

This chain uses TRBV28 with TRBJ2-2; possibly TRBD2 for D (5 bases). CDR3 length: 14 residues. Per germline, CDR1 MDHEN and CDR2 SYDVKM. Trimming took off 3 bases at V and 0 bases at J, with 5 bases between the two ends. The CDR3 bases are TGTGCCAGCAGTTTCGGGACGAACACCGGGGAGCTGTTTTTT. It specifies CASSFGTNTGELFF.

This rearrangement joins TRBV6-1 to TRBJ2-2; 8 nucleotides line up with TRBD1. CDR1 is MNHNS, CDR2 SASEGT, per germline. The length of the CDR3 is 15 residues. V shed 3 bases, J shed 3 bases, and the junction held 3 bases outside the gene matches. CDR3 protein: CASSDGTGDTGELFF. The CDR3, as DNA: TGTGCCAGCAGTGATGGGACAGGCGACACCGGGGAGCTGTTTTTT.

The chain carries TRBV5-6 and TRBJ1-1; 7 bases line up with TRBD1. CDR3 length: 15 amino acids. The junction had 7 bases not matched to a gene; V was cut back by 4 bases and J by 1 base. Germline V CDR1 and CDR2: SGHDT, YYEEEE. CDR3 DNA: TGTGCCAGCAGCCGCTCGACAGGGAGGAACACTGAAGCTTTCTTT. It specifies CASSRSTGRNTEAFF.

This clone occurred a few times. The CDR3 nucleotides read TGTGCCAGCAGATATCGCAGGGGTACGGACAATGAGCAGTTCTTC. Amino acid sequence: CASRYRRGTDNEQFF. The chain combines TRBV7-2 with TRBJ2-1; D is possibly TRBD1 (6 bases). The CDR3 runs to 15 residues. Trimming cost V 6 bases and J 5 bases, with 17 bases left between them. From germline, CDR1 is SGHTA and CDR2 FQGNSA.

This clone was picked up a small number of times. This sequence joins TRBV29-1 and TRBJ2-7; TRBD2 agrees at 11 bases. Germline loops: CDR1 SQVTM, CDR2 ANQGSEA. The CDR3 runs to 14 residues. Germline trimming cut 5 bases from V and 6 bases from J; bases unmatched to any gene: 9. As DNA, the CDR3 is TGCAGCGTTTTTTTAGCGGGAGGGCCAGTCGAGCAGTACTTC. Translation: CSVFLAGGPVEQYF.

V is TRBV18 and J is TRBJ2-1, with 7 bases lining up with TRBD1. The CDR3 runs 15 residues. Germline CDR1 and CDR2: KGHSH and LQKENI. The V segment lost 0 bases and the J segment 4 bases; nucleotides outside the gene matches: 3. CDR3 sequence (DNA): TGTGCCAGCTCACCACCGACAGGGAAATACAATGAGCAGTTCTTC. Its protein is CASSPPTGKYNEQFF. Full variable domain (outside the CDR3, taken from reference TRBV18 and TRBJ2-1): NAGVMQNPRHLVRRRGQEARLRCSPMKGHSHVYWYRQLPEEGLKFMVYLQKENIIDESGMPKERFSAEFPKEGPSILRIQQVVRGDSAAYFCASSPPTGKYNEQFFGPGTRLTVL.

The CDR3 reads CASSQQGMGNQPQHF. CDR3 nucleotide sequence: TGTGCCAGCAGTCAACAGGGGATGGGCAATCAGCCCCAGCATTTT. The gene calls are TRBV2 and TRBJ1-5; 7 bases agree with TRBD1. Germline lookup yields CDR1 SNHLY and CDR2 FYNNEI. The junction had 6 bases not matched to a gene; V was cut back by 5 bases and J by 2 bases. The CDR3 contains 15 residues.

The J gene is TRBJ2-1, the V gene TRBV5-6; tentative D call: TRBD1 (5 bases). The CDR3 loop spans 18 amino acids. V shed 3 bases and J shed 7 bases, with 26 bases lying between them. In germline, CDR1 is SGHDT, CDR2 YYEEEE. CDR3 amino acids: CASSSLGMGPNLNNEQFF. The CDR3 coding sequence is TGTGCCAGCAGCTCCTTAGGGATGGGGCCCAATTTGAATAATGAGCAGTTCTTC.

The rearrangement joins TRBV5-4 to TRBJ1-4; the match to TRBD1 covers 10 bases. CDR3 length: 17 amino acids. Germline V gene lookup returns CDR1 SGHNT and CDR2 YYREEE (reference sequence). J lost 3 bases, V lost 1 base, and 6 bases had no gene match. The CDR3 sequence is CASSLRDRGRANEKLFF. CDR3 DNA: TGTGCCAGCAGCTTGAGGGACAGGGGTCGCGCTAATGAAAAACTGTTTTTT.

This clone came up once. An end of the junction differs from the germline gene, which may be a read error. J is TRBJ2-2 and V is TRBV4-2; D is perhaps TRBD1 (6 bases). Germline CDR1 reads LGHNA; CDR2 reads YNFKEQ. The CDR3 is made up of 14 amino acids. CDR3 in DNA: TGTGCCAGTAGCCAAGGACAGTTCACCGGGGAGCTGTTTTTT. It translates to CASSQGQFTGELFF.